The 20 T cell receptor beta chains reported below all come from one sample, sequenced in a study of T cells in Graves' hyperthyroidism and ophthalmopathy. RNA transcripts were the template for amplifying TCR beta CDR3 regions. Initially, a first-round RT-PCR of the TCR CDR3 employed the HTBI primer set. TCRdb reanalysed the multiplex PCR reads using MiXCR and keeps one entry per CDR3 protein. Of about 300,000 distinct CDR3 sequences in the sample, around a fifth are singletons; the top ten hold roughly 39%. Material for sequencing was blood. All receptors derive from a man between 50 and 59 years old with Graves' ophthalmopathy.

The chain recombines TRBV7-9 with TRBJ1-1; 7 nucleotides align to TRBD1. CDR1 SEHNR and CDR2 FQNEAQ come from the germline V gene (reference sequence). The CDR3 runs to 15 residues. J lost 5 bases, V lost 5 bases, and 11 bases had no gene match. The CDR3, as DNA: TGTGCCAGCAGCCCCACGCAGGGGGGCCGGACTGAAGCTTTCTTT. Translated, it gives CASSPTQGGRTEAFF.

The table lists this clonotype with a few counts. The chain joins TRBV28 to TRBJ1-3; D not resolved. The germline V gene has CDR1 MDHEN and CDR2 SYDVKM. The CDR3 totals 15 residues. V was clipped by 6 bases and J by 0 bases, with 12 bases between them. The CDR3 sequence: CASSLPGSSGNTIYF. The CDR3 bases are TGTGCCAGCAGCCTACCGGGCTCCTCTGGAAACACCATATATTTT.

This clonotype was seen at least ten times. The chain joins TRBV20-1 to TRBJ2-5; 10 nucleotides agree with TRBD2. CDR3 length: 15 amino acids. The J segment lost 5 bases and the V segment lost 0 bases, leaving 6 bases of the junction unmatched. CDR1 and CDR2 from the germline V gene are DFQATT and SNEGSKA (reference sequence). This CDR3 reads CSARDASGRFETQYF. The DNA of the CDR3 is TGCAGTGCTAGAGATGCTAGCGGGAGATTCGAGACCCAGTACTTC.

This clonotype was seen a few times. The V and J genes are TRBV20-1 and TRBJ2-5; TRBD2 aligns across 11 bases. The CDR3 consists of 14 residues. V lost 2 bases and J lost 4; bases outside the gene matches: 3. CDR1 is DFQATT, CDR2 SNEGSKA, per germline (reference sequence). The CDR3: CSARTGLAGETQYF. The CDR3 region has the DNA TGCAGTGCTAGAACCGGACTAGCGGGAGAGACCCAGTACTTC.

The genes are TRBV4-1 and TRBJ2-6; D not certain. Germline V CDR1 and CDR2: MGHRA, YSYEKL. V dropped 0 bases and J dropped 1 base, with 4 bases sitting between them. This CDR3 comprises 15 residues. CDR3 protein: CASSQEWSGANVLTF. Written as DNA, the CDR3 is TGCGCCAGCAGCCAAGAATGGTCTGGGGCCAACGTCCTGACTTTC.

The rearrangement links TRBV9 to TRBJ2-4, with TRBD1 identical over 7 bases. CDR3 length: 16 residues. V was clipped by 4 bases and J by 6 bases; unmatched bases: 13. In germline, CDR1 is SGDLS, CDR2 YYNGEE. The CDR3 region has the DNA TGTGCCAGCAGCCCCAGACCGGACAGGTCAGGAAACATTCAGTACTTC. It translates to CASSPRPDRSGNIQYF.

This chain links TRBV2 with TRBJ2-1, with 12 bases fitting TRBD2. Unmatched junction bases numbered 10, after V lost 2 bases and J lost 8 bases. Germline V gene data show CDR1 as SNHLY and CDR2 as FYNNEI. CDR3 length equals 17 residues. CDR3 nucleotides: TGTGCCAGCAGTGAACTAGCGGGAGGGCCCGACATCGATGAGCAGTTCTTC. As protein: CASSELAGGPDIDEQFF.

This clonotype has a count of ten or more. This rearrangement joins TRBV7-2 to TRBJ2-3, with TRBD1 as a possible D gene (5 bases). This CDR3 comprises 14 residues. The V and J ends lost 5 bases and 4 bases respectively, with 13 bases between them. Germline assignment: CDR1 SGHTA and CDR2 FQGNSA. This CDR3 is CASSPTVAADTQYF. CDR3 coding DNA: TGTGCCAGCAGCCCGACAGTTGCCGCAGATACGCAGTATTTT.

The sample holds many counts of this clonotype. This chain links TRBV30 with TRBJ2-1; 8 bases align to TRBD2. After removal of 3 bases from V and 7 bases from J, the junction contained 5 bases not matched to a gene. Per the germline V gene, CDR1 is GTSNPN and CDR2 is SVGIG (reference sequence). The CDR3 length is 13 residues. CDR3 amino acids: CAWSATSENEQFF. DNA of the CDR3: TGTGCCTGGAGCGCGACTAGCGAGAATGAGCAGTTCTTC.

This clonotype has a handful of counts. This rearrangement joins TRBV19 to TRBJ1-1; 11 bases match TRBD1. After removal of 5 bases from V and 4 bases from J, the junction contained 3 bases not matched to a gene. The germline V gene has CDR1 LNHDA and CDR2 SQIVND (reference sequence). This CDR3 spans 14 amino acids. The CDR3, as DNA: TGTGCCAGTAGTGGACAGGGGGCAAGCACTGAAGCTTTCTTT. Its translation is CASSGQGASTEAFF.

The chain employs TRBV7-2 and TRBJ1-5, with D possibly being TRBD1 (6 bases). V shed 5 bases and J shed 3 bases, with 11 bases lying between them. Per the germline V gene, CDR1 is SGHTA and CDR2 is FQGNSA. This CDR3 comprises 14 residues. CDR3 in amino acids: CASSLTGNNQPQHF. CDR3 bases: TGTGCCAGCAGCCTTACAGGGAACAATCAGCCCCAGCATTTT.

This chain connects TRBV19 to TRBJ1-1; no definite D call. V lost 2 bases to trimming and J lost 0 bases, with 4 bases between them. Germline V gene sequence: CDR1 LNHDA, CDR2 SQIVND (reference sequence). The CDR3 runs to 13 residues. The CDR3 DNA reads TGTGCCAGTAGTATAAGTTTGAACACTGAAGCTTTCTTT. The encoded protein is CASSISLNTEAFF.

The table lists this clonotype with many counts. The DNA of the CDR3 is TGTGCCAGCAGCGTAGGTAGCGAGGCCTACGAGCAGTACTTC. It yields the protein CASSVGSEAYEQYF. This chain links TRBV9 with TRBJ2-7; weak D call: TRBD2 (5 bases). Trimming shortened V by 0 bases and J by 2 bases, and 9 bases separated the two germline ends. Germline loops: CDR1 SGDLS, CDR2 YYNGEE. This CDR3 contains 14 residues.

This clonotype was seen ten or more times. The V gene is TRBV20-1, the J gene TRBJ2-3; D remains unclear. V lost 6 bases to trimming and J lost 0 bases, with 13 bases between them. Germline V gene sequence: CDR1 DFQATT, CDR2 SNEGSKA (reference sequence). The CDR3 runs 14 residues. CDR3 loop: CSAPPAPSTDTQYF. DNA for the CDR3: TGCAGTGCCCCCCCCGCGCCTAGCACAGATACGCAGTATTTT.

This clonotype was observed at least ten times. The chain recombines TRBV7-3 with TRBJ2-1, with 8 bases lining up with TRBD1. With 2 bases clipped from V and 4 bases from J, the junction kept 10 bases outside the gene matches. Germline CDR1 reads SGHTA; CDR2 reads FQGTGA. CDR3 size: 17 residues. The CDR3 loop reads CASSLRGGQAGYNEQFF. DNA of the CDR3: TGTGCCAGCAGCTTACGAGGGGGACAGGCGGGTTACAATGAGCAGTTCTTC. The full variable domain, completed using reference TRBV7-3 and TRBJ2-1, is GAGVSQTPSNKVTEKGKYVELRCDPISGHTALYWYRQSLGQGPEFLIYFQGTGAADDSGLPNDRFFAVRPEGSVSTLKIQRTERGDSAVYLCASSLRGGQAGYNEQFFGPGTRLTVL.

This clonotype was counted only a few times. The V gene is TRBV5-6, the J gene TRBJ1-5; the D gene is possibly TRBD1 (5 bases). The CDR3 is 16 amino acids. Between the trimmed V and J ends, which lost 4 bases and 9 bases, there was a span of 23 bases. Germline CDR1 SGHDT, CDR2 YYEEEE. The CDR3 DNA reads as TGTGCCAGCAGCGATATCAGAGGACAAGCCTTTGGGCCCCAGCATTTT. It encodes CASSDIRGQAFGPQHF. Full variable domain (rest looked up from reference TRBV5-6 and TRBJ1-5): DAGVTQSPTHLIKTRGQQVTLRCSPKSGHDTVSWYQQALGQGPQFIFQYYEEEERQRGNFPDRFSGHQFPNYSSELNVNALLLGDSALYLCASSDIRGQAFGPQHFGDGTRLSIL.

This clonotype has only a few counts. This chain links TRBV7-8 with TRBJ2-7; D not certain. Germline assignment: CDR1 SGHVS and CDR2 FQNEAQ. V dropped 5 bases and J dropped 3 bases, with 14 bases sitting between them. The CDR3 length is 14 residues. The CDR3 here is CASSPPGNRYEQYF. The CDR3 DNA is TGTGCCAGCAGCCCCCCTGGGAACCGCTACGAGCAGTACTTC.

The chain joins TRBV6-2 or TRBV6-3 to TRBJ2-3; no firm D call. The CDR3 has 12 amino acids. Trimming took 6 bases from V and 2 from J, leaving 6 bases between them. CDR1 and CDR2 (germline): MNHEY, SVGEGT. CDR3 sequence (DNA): TGTGCCAGCAGAGGAAACACAGATACGCAGTATTTT. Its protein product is CASRGNTDTQYF.

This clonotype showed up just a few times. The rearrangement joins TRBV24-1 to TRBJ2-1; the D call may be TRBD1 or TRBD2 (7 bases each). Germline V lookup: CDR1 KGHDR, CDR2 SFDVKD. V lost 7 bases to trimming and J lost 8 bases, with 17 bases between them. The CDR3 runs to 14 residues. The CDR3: CATSPGGALDEQFF. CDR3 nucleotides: TGTGCCACCAGCCCAGGGGGGGCTTTGGATGAGCAGTTCTTC.

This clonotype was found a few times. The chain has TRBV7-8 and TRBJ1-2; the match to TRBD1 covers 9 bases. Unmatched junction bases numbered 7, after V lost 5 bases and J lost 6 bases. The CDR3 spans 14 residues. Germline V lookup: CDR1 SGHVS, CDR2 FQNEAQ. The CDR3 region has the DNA TGTGCCAGCAGCCCGGGGACAGGGACCCATGGCTACACCTTC. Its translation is CASSPGTGTHGYTF.